A selection of T cell receptor beta chains follows, all from one sample in a study of CXCR3-negative and CXCR3-positive naive CD8 T cells. One entry per CDR3 protein, without DNA, is what TCRdb gives after re-calling the 5' RACE reads. Its clone listing holds about 6,700 distinct CDR3 sequences. The sample taken for sequencing was naive CXCR3- CD8+ T cells from blood. These TCRs come from a human donor in good health. Some clones in this sample may be carry-over from other donors' samples. CDR3s include the opening cysteine and the closing phenylalanine or tryptophan. Each record gives: J gene, clone size, V gene, CDR3 protein. The size of a clone is reported for some rows only, either as once, few or many, or as a class for expanded clones.

>TRBJ2-1|.|TRBV6-5
CASSYFGSSYNEQFF
>TRBJ2-7|.|TRBV20-1
CSALRTSGMELYEQYF
>TRBJ2-7|.|TRBV6-5
CASSYPRDYGYEQYF
>TRBJ2-3|.|TRBV12-3/TRBV12-4
CASSFSTSGDSTDTQYF
>TRBJ2-5|medium-sized|TRBV10-3
CAISERTATETQYF
>TRBJ2-5|.|TRBV4-3
CASSPATGGPIETQYF
>TRBJ2-1|.|TRBV11-3
CASSFSYNEQFF
>TRBJ2-1|.|TRBV7-6
CASSLDEPSSYTYNEQFF
>TRBJ2-1|.|TRBV7-9
CASNGLGVTLNNEQFF
>TRBJ2-7|medium-sized|TRBV29-1
CSAETGRNYEQYF
>TRBJ1-1|.|TRBV6-6
CASSTVRQPEAFF
>TRBJ1-1|medium-sized|TRBV20-1
CSAREHPNTEAFF
>TRBJ2-3|.|TRBV12-3/TRBV12-4
CASARIGKGTDTQYF
>TRBJ2-3|medium-sized|TRBV6-5
CASSYSPGTSGKLQYF
>TRBJ1-2|.|TRBV5-6
CAISYLETNYGYTF
>TRBJ2-1|.|TRBV29-1
CSVAGGESDNEQFF
>TRBJ1-5|.|TRBV3-1
CASSPQGASNQPQHF
>TRBJ1-5|medium-sized|TRBV29-1
CSVGTGASNQPQHF
>TRBJ1-1|.|TRBV7-9
CASSIDRTEAFF
>TRBJ1-3|medium-sized|TRBV2
CASSPGVGSGNTIYF
>TRBJ1-5|.|TRBV20-1
CSAPGDYSNQPQHF
>TRBJ2-4|.|TRBV29-1
CSVARGGIQYF
>TRBJ2-7|medium-sized|TRBV7-3
CASSLYGQGSYEQYF
>TRBJ1-5|medium-sized|TRBV27
CASSSILGGTTHQPQHF
>TRBJ2-7|.|TRBV7-2
CASSSDESQAHPSEQYF
>TRBJ2-1|.|TRBV29-1
CSVDMGAGASYNEQFF
>TRBJ2-1|medium-sized|TRBV29-1
CSVADTGPRDEQFF
>TRBJ2-5|medium-sized|TRBV2
CASSDSGAPEETQYF
>TRBJ2-7|.|TRBV5-1
CASKKDGAYEQYF
>TRBJ1-1|.|TRBV7-9
CASSPRQGLNTEAFF
>TRBJ2-2|medium-sized|TRBV5-1
CASSFFGESNTGELFF
>TRBJ1-5|medium-sized|TRBV19
CASTLISSNQPQHF
>TRBJ2-1|medium-sized|TRBV28
CASSLTGVSYNEQFF
>TRBJ2-2|medium-sized|TRBV20-1
CSARERPGRAGGELFF
>TRBJ2-3|.|TRBV5-4
CASSSPADTQYF
>TRBJ2-1|.|TRBV12-2
CASRLAARGVYNEQFF
>TRBJ2-7|medium-sized|TRBV29-1
CSVQGAWEQYF
>TRBJ2-4|.|TRBV5-1
CASSLGTGGTKNIQYF
>TRBJ2-7|.|TRBV10-3
CAISTKSDEQYF